This T cell receptor beta chain is from a study of Ad26.COV2.S vaccination and SARS-CoV-2 variants. This table comes from immunoSEQ multiplex PCR, and its TCRdb copy is limited to in-frame clones, with some not included. This sample has a few hundred thousand clones, with about 88% found just once. The CDR3 spans 15 residues. The V gene end was trimmed by 5 bases and the J gene end by 0 bases; junction bases not matched to a gene: 5. Germline V gene sequence: CDR1 MDHEN, CDR2 SYDVKM. Comment on this clone: Antigen unknown.

Described treatment: approximately 18 received Ad26.COV2.S at low or high dose, single or two shots; a few received placebo; per-sample allocation not given. Samples analyzed were those drawn on day 63 after the first vaccine or placebo injection. Study outcomes and limitations: People who got the vaccine or the placebo had similar non-spike TCR breadth. Reports say spike-specific CD8+ and CD4+ T cell responses covered substantial breadth after vaccination.

Specimen: peripheral blood, collected in a trial of Ad26.COV2.S vaccine versus placebo. The chain couples TRBV28 to TRBJ2-3; TRBD1 matches at 7 bases. The source is a person between 18 and 65 years old who received the Ad26.COV2.S COVID-19 vaccine or a placebo. The CDR3 loop is CASSARQGSTDTQYF. The CDR3 DNA follows: TGTGCCAGCAGTGCCCGACAGGGAAGCACAGATACGCAGTATTTT.